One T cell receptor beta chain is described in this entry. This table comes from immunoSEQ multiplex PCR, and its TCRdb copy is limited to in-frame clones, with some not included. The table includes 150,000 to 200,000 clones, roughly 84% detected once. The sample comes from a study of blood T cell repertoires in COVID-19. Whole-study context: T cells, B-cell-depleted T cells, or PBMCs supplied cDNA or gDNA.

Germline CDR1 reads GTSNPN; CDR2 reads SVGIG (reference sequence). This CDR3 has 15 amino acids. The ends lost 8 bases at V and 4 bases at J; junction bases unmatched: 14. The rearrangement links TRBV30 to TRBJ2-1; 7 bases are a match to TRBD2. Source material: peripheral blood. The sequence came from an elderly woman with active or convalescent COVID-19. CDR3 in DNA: TGTGCCCTGTCCATCACGGGACTACCTTACAATGAGCAGTTCTTC. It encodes CALSITGLPYNEQFF. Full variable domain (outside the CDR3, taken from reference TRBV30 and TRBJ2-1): SQTIHQWPATLVQPVGSPLSLECTVEGTSNPNLYWYRQAAGRGLQLLFYSVGIGQISSEVPQNLSASRPQDRQFILSSKKLLLSDSGFYLCALSITGLPYNEQFFGPGTRLTVL.